This T cell receptor beta chain stems from a study of blood T cell repertoires in COVID-19. The overall study: Acute-phase and convalescent COVID-19 samples originated in the United States, Italy and Spain. The analysed material was cDNA or gDNA that came from T cells, B-cell-depleted T cells, or PBMCs.

From germline, CDR1 is LNHNV and CDR2 YYDKDF (reference sequence). The CDR3 is 13 amino acids. V lost 6 bases, J lost 2 bases, and 3 bases stayed unmatched. In the source study's methods: Researchers report that nucleated cell counts were estimated from reference gene primer amplification. Produced via immunoSEQ multiplex PCR; TCRdb's table is partial and in-frame only. Clone size and the V and J calls come from that table; the DNA yielded D and trimming. The table shows approximately 400,000 clones, with 81% occurring only once. V gene TRBV15 combines with J gene TRBJ2-7, with 8 bases aligning to TRBD1. The receptor was isolated from a human donor with acute or convalescent COVID-19. The donor label of this sample is uncertain. Sequencing was performed on peripheral blood. The CDR3 sequence is CATRPGQAYEQYF. The CDR3, as DNA: TGTGCCACCAGGCCGGGACAGGCCTACGAGCAGTACTTC.